This T cell receptor beta chain is drawn from a study of beta chain features in type 1 diabetes. This clone has just a few counts. Its specificity is not known. The V gene's germline CDR1 is GTSNPN and CDR2 SVGIG (reference sequence). The CDR3 is 12 amino acids. V lost 0 bases to trimming and J lost 11 bases, with 13 bases between them. It was via CD45RO/CCR7/CD25/CD127/CD95/CD27 that CD4+ naive, central memory, regulatory and stem cell-like memory cells were sorted. Findings of the study overall: Junctions at VDJ sites from type 1 diabetes patients had fewer insertions and more deletions. The study found moderately but significantly shorter TCRB CDR3s in all four CD4+ subsets of Type 1 diabetes patients. Cells carrying high TCR expression could end up over-represented when cDNA is sequenced.

Reverse transcription of all isolated RNA meant that expressed TCRB transcripts were sequenced. The method was immunoSEQ multiplex PCR; TCRdb's version includes in-frame clones alone and lacks a portion of them. Here the sample spans about 150,000 clones, approximately 9.1% being singletons. This clonotype originated in a woman aged 30 to 39 with type 1 diabetes. Material for sequencing was central memory CD4+ T cells from blood. The chain recombines TRBV30 with TRBJ1-1; D might be TRBD1 (6 bases). This chain's CDR3 is CAWSVAGGTAFF. The CDR3 nucleotides read TGTGCCTGGAGTGTTGCGGGGGGCACGGCTTTCTTT.